One and the same sample provided the 2 T cell receptor beta chains below, sequenced in a study of cytomegalovirus exposure and HLA in healthy donors. The PCR ran on 60 Vbeta and 13 Jbeta primers. Repertoires were generated with immunoSEQ multiplex PCR, while TCRdb's copy carries only in-frame clones and drops some. This table has 150,000 to 200,000 clones, around 85% appearing once. Sequenced material: PBMCs. The source of these receptors is a man aged 18 to 29 in good health and CMV-seronegative.

The chain links TRBV29-1 to TRBJ2-4, with 16 bases matching TRBD2. J was trimmed by 7 bases and V by 5 bases; bases with no gene match: 14. Germline V gene lookup returns CDR1 SQVTM and CDR2 ANQGSEA. CDR3 length equals 18 residues. The CDR3 coding sequence is TGCAGCGTTCGTACCGGGACTAGCGGGAGGGCCAGTAGGAACATTCAGTACTTC. This codes for CSVRTGTSGRASRNIQYF.

This chain links TRBV27 with TRBJ1-4, with a tentative D call TRBD1 (5 bases). Germline V CDR1 and CDR2: MNHEY, SMNVEV (reference sequence). CDR3 length: 13 residues. Trimming removed 2 bases from V and 5 bases from J, with 6 bases in between. CDR3 protein: CASSLGGNEKLFF. The CDR3 bases are TGTGCCAGCAGTTTAGGGGGGAATGAAAAACTGTTTTTT.